The source of this T cell receptor beta chain is a study of CD8+CD57+ T cells in acquired aplastic anemia. The CDR3 covers 15 residues. Germline CDR1 reads LNHDA; CDR2 reads SQIVND (reference sequence). Regarding this clonotype: Mismatch with germline at one junction end may stem from a read error.

The authors sequenced patients whose flow cytometry had shown CD8+CD57+ cell expansion. For CDR3 and TCR beta VDJ profiling, genomic DNA was the template used. TCRdb itself ran the reads through MiXCR, one entry per CDR3 protein. The sample contains over 250,000 distinct CDR3 sequences, 45% to 65% of which appear only once. The sequencing input was sorted CD4+, CD8+, or CD8+CD57+ T cells (not recorded which) from PBMCs. This sequence joins TRBV19 and TRBJ1-1, with no clear D. This TCR was sampled from a human donor with aplastic anemia. The CDR3 nucleotides are TGTGCAAGTAGACGCCCCCACTACGCGAAAACTGAAGCTTTCTTT. It is translated as CASRRPHYAKTEAFF.